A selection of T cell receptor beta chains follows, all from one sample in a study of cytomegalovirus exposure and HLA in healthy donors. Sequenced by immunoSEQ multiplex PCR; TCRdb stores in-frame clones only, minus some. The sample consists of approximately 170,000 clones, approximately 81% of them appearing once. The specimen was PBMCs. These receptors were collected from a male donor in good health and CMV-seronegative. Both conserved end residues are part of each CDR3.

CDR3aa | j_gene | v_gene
CASSENSDYGYTF | TRBJ1-2 | TRBV25-1
CASSLPPSGGEQFF | TRBJ2-1 | TRBV28
CAISTRELDSPLHF | TRBJ1-6 | TRBV10-3
CASSSTSGRGSYNEQFF | TRBJ2-1 | TRBV28
CASSPFLLDRVDTGELFF | TRBJ2-2 | TRBV19
CSVEGLYYGYTF | TRBJ1-2 | TRBV29-1
CASLWTGSSGNTIYF | TRBJ1-3 | TRBV7-9
CASSLGTSSVTDTQYF | TRBJ2-3 | TRBV5-1
CASSVDPRVVSDTQYF | TRBJ2-3 | TRBV9
CASSPQTGPYEQYF | TRBJ2-7 | TRBV5-1
CASSLAGRRAQPQHF | TRBJ1-5 | TRBV5-8
CASSPGTGNHEQYF | TRBJ2-7 | TRBV7-6
CAIRGLEFTDTQYF | TRBJ2-3 | TRBV10-3
CASSADTSNYGYTF | TRBJ1-2 | TRBV9
CASSLGRGGAQETQYF | TRBJ2-5 | TRBV5-1
CASSILAGGDTQYF | TRBJ2-3 | TRBV19
CASSYGTPLNYGYTF | TRBJ1-2 | TRBV27
CASSLEGPGANVLTF | TRBJ2-6 | TRBV11-1
CASSLTVSYEQYF | TRBJ2-7 | TRBV11-1
CASSGAGQSYNEQFF | TRBJ2-1 | TRBV9
CASSLGTGGENTEAFF | TRBJ1-1 | TRBV7-3
CASSSPGTSGRPYEQYF | TRBJ2-7 | TRBV25-1
CASSGTGWFGYPF | TRBJ1-2 | TRBV6-5
CASSQGFGTTYEQYF | TRBJ2-7 | TRBV4-2
CASSSGLAGGTDTQYF | TRBJ2-3 | TRBV2
CASSVGGGPTYEQYF | TRBJ2-7 | TRBV2
CASSSRTISGANVLTF | TRBJ2-6 | TRBV28
CASSKMNGYSNQPQHF | TRBJ1-5 | TRBV21-1
CASSQDPLSGGATDTQYF | TRBJ2-3 | TRBV4-2
CASSIRQGLGFGELFF | TRBJ2-2 | TRBV19
CAWSGRGPLSSGANVLTF | TRBJ2-6 | TRBV30
CASSIAGQGGNSPLHF | TRBJ1-6 | TRBV19
CASSQGLAQETQYF | TRBJ2-5 | TRBV7-2
CASSPQGWTEAFF | TRBJ1-1 | TRBV6-5
CASTLRADDYGYTF | TRBJ1-2 | TRBV28
CASSSRDRVYGYTF | TRBJ1-2 | TRBV7-3
CASSLTYRGGANVLTF | TRBJ2-6 | TRBV11-2
CASSRQPDTQYF | TRBJ2-3 | TRBV6-1
CASSDPRALRLKGNRPQHF | TRBJ1-5 | TRBV21-1
CASSLNRDNEQFF | TRBJ2-1 | TRBV5-1
CSVDARSTDTQYF | TRBJ2-3 | TRBV29-1
CASSSPRTSGRETQYF | TRBJ2-5 | TRBV19
CASSLGTDTDTQYF | TRBJ2-3 | TRBV7-9
CASSLDYGIIYGYTF | TRBJ1-2 | TRBV5-4
CASSAQERGPGETQYF | TRBJ2-5 | TRBV2
CASSGTSITNEKLFF | TRBJ1-4 | TRBV28
CASSQEPEYPGNTIYF | TRBJ1-3 | TRBV4-2
CASSEGTRTEQFF | TRBJ2-1 | TRBV6-4
CASSRTGNTGELFF | TRBJ2-2 | TRBV27
CASSVDTDPPEKLFF | TRBJ1-4 | TRBV9